This is a list of T cell receptor beta chains from one sample in a study of T-cell memory formation after mild COVID-19. From the 5' RACE reads, TCRdb called clonotypes with MiXCR, one entry per CDR3 protein. The sample lists around 320,000 distinct CDR3 sequences, around 28% occurring once. The sample comprised PBMCs or a T cell subset sorted from them (not recorded which). These receptors all come from an adult woman who had mild COVID-19 (a few samples of this study predate the infection). Cell type and time point are not known. The CDR3 runs from the conserved cysteine through the conserved F or W. D genes are given only for firm matches. Some rows mark clone size as missing; the rest say once, few, many or name a class of expanded clone.

17 | TRBJ2-1 | . | TRBV6-1 | TRBD2 | TGTGCCAGCAGCGGACCCCGACTAGCGGAGAGCTACAATGAGCAGTTCTTC | CASSGPRLAESYNEQFF
15 | TRBJ2-7 | few | TRBV5-6 | TRBD1 | TGTGCCAGCAGCTTTCTCGGGCAGGGGGCCTACGAGCAGTACTTC | CASSFLGQGAYEQYF
17 | TRBJ2-1 | few | TRBV20-1 | TRBD2 | TGCAGTGCTAGAGATGTCGGGGCGGGGGGACCGTTCAATGAGCAGTTCTTC | CSARDVGAGGPFNEQFF
15 | TRBJ1-5 | . | TRBV12-3/TRBV12-4 | . | TGTGCCAGCAGTTGGGGGGGGCATAGCAATCAGCCCCAGCATTTT | CASSWGGHSNQPQHF
15 | TRBJ2-1 | . | TRBV2 | TRBD2 | TGTGCCAGCAGTGACGGACTAGCGGGGGACAATGAGCAGTTCTTC | CASSDGLAGDNEQFF
14 | TRBJ2-1 | few | TRBV21-1 | . | TGTGCCAGGTTTATCAAAAGGGCCCTCGCGGAGCAGTTCTTC | CARFIKRALAEQFF
14 | TRBJ2-7 | few | TRBV6-5 | . | TGTGCCAGCAGAGAATCGTTAGCTCCATACGAGCAGTACTTC | CASRESLAPYEQYF
13 | TRBJ2-5 | many | TRBV4-3 | . | TGCGCCAGCAGCCTCGGGGTGCAGGAGACCCAGTACTTC | CASSLGVQETQYF
13 | TRBJ2-3 | . | TRBV7-9 | . | TGTGCCGGATTTGGACGGTACACAGATACGCAGTATTTT | CAGFGRYTDTQYF
17 | TRBJ1-1 | . | TRBV4-2 | TRBD1 | TGTGCCAGCAGCCAGCCGGGACAGGGGGCGAGGAACACTGAAGCTTTCTTT | CASSQPGQGARNTEAFF
14 | TRBJ2-7 | . | TRBV29-1 | TRBD2 | TGCAGCGTTGAATTCGGTAGCGGGTCCTACGAGCAGTACTTC | CSVEFGSGSYEQYF
15 | TRBJ2-1 | . | TRBV11-3 | . | TGTGCCAGCAGCTTTGGAGGGGTGATCTGGAATGAGCAGTTCTTC | CASSFGGVIWNEQFF
15 | TRBJ2-1 | few | TRBV5-4 | . | TGTGCCAGCAGCTATCGCAGGCAGACCTACAATGAGCAGTTCTTC | CASSYRRQTYNEQFF
15 | TRBJ2-5 | many | TRBV7-9 | TRBD1 | TGTGCCAGCAGCTTTGGACAGGGGTTGCTAGAGACCCAGTACTTC | CASSFGQGLLETQYF
13 | TRBJ2-3 | few | TRBV5-1 | . | TGCGCCAGCAGCTTGTTGGGGGAAGATACGCAGTATTTT | CASSLLGEDTQYF
12 | TRBJ2-1 | many | TRBV28 | . | TGTGCCAGCAGTTTAACCAGAAATGAGCAGTTCTTC | CASSLTRNEQFF
15 | TRBJ1-3 | . | TRBV7-2 | TRBD1 | TGTGCCAGCAGCTCGTGGACAGGCTCTGGAAACACCATATATTTT | CASSSWTGSGNTIYF
16 | TRBJ2-2 | few | TRBV7-6 | . | TGTGCCAGCAGCTTAGTCCGGGAGAGTAACACCGGGGAGCTGTTTTTT | CASSLVRESNTGELFF
14 | TRBJ1-2 | once | TRBV11-2 | . | TGTGCCAGCAGCTTATCTCACCTCAACTATGGCTACACCTTC | CASSLSHLNYGYTF
16 | TRBJ2-3 | . | TRBV20-1 | . | TGCAGTGATTCCCAATCACCCGAGGGGAGCACAGATACGCAGTATTTT | CSDSQSPEGSTDTQYF
16 | TRBJ2-3 | . | TRBV5-1 | TRBD2 | TGCGCCAGCAGCTTGGCCAGCGGGGGGAATGTAGATACGCAGTATTTT | CASSLASGGNVDTQYF
14 | TRBJ2-1 | . | TRBV12-3/TRBV12-4 | TRBD1 | TGTGCCAGCAGTCCGGGACAGGGAGTGGAGGAGCAGTTCTTC | CASSPGQGVEEQFF
15 | TRBJ2-3 | . | TRBV9 | TRBD2 | TGTGCCAGCAGCGTAGCCAGCGGGAGCGCAGATACGCAGTATTTT | CASSVASGSADTQYF
15 | TRBJ2-7 | few | TRBV10-3 | TRBD1 | TGTGCCATCAGTGCGGGACAGGGGAGTAGATACGAGCAGTACTTC | CAISAGQGSRYEQYF
11 | TRBJ2-7 | few | TRBV11-2 | . | TGTGCCAGCAGCTTAGACGGCGAGCAGTACTTC | CASSLDGEQYF
15 | TRBJ2-7 | few | TRBV9 | . | TGTGCCAGCAGCGTAGATCTCGGCTCGTCCTACGAGCAGTACTTC | CASSVDLGSSYEQYF
14 | TRBJ2-7 | few | TRBV5-1 | TRBD1 | TGCGCCAGCAGCTCAGACAGGGTAGACTACGAGCAGTACTTC | CASSSDRVDYEQYF
15 | TRBJ2-7 | . | TRBV6-2/TRBV6-3 | . | TGTGCCAGCAGTGCAACAGGGCCCCTGGCCTACGAGCAGTACTTC | CASSATGPLAYEQYF
17 | TRBJ2-1 | few | TRBV11-3 | TRBD2 | TGTGCCAGCAGCCCCCGGACTAGCGGGAGCTCCTACAATGAGCAGTTCTTC | CASSPRTSGSSYNEQFF
16 | TRBJ2-1 | few | TRBV20-1 | . | TGCAGTGCTAGTCTTGAGGGGGACCTCGCCTACAATGAGCAGTTCTTC | CSASLEGDLAYNEQFF
15 | TRBJ1-5 | . | TRBV5-5 | . | TGTGCCAGCAGCTTGGTACAGCATAGCAATCAGCCCCAGCATTTT | CASSLVQHSNQPQHF
17 | TRBJ2-5 | . | TRBV5-1 | TRBD1 | TGCGCCAGCAGCTTGGGTCTGGGACAGGGAGGGCAAGAGACCCAGTACTTC | CASSLGLGQGGQETQYF
17 | TRBJ2-5 | few | TRBV5-5 | . | TGTGCCAGCAGCATATACTCGCCGGGACACCTTCAAGAGACCCAGTACTTC | CASSIYSPGHLQETQYF
13 | TRBJ1-2 | . | TRBV12-3/TRBV12-4 | TRBD1 | TGTGCCAGCAGCCCTACAGGGGTGGAAGGCTACACCTTC | CASSPTGVEGYTF
14 | TRBJ2-7 | few | TRBV7-9 | TRBD1 | TGTGCCAGCAGCTTTGGGGACAGTCCCTACGAGCAGTACTTC | CASSFGDSPYEQYF
15 | TRBJ1-5 | . | TRBV10-3 | . | TGTGCCATCAGTGACGGGCACAATAGCAATCAGCCCCAGCATTTT | CAISDGHNSNQPQHF
12 | TRBJ2-3 | . | TRBV7-6 | . | TGTGCCAGCAGCTTATCTGTAGATACGCAGTATTTT | CASSLSVDTQYF
14 | TRBJ2-1 | . | TRBV20-1 | TRBD2 | TGCAGTGCTATATCCCCGGGAGGGTACAATGAGCAGTTCTTC | CSAISPGGYNEQFF
11 | TRBJ2-4 | . | TRBV19 | . | TGTGCCAGTAGTATGTGGGAACTTGTGTACTTC | CASSMWELVYF
16 | TRBJ2-1 | few | TRBV20-1 | . | TGCAGTGCTAGACCAATCCGGGACGCATCCTACAATGAGCAGTTCTTC | CSARPIRDASYNEQFF
13 | TRBJ2-4 | . | TRBV20-1 | . | TGCAGTGCTCCTACAGAGACCAAAAACATTCAGTACTTC | CSAPTETKNIQYF
16 | TRBJ1-2 | many | TRBV5-5 | . | TGTGCCAGCAGCTTGAAGGTCCCCGCGACACGGGGTGGCTACACCTTC | CASSLKVPATRGGYTF
15 | TRBJ2-2 | few | TRBV12-3/TRBV12-4 | TRBD2 | TGTGCCAGCATCCTAGCGGGACCGAACACCGGGGAGCTGTTTTTT | CASILAGPNTGELFF